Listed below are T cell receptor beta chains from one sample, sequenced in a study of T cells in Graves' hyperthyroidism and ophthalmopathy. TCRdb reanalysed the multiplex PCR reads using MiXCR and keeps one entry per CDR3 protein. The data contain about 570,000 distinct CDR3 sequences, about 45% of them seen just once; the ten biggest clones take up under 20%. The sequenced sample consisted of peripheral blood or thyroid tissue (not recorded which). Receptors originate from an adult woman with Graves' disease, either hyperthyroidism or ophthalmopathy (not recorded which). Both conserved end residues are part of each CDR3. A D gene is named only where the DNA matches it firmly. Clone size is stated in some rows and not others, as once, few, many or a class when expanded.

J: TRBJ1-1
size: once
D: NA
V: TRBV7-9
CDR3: CASSLNGGAEAFF
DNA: TGTGCCAGCAGCTTAAATGGGGGTGCTGAAGCTTTCTTT

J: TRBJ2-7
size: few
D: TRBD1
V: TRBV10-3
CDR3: CAISAGAGTGARRAYEQYF
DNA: TGTGCCATCAGTGCCGGCGCCGGGACAGGGGCACGCCGAGCCTACGAGCAGTACTTC

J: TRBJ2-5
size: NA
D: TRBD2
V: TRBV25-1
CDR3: CACSARTSYQETQYF
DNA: TGTGCCTGCAGTGCCCGGACTAGCTACCAAGAGACCCAGTACTTC

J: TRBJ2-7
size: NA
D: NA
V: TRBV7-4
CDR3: CASCNDLAYEQYF
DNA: TGTGCCAGTTGCAACGACCTCGCCTACGAGCAGTACTTC

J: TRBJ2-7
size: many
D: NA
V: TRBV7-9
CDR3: CASSPARDEQYF
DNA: TGTGCCAGCAGCCCCGCCCGGGACGAGCAGTACTTC

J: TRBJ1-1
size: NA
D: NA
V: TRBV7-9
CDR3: CASSAWGGRDTEAFF
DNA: TGTGCCAGCAGCGCATGGGGGGGGAGGGACACTGAAGCTTTCTTT

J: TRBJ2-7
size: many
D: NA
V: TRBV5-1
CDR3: CASSFGPGQGQYEQYF
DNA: NA

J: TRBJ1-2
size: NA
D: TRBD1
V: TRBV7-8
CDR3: CASRVGQVRGYTF
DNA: TGTGCCAGCAGAGTTGGACAGGTTAGAGGCTACACCTTC

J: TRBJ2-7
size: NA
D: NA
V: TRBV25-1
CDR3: CACSAREGTSGKSGEQYF
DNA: NA

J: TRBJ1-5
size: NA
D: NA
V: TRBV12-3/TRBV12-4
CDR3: CASSKGTQHF
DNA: TGTGCCAGCAGTAAAGGGACCCAGCATTTT

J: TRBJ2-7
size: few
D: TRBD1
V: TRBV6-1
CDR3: CASSLRGQGGLSYEQYF
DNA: TGTGCCAGCAGCCTGCGGGGACAGGGGGGTCTCTCCTACGAGCAGTACTTC

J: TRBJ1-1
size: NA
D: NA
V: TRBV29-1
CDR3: CSLEGALEAFF
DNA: TGCAGCTTGGAAGGGGCATTAGAAGCTTTCTTT

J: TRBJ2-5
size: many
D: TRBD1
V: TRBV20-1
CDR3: CSARFRQGLKETQYF
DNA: TGCAGTGCTAGATTTCGACAGGGTCTTAAAGAGACCCAGTACTTC

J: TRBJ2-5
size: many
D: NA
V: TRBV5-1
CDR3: CASSPGRVGWETQYF
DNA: TGCGCCAGCAGCCCTGGACGGGTAGGATGGGAGACCCAGTACTTC

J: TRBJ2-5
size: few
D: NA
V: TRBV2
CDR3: CASTITPTQYF
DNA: TGTGCCAGCACTATTACACCTACCCAGTACTTC

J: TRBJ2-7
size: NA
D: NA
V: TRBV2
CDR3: CASGPSYEQYF
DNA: TGTGCCAGCGGGCCCTCCTACGAGCAGTACTTC

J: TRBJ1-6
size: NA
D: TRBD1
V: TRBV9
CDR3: CASSAEGRTGRNSPLHF
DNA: TGTGCCAGCAGCGCCGAGGGACGGACAGGAAGGAATTCACCCCTCCACTTT

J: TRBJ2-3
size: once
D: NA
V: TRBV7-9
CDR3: CASSLSGGVTDTQYF
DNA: TGTGCCAGCAGCCTGAGCGGAGGGGTGACAGATACGCAGTATTTT

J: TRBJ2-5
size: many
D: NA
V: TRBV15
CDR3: CATSPLGQPETQYF
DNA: TGTGCCACCAGCCCCTTGGGGCAGCCAGAGACCCAGTACTTC

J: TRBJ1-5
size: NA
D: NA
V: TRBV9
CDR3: CASSVDIGSNQPQHF
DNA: TGTGCCAGCAGCGTAGACATTGGAAGCAATCAGCCCCAGCATTTT

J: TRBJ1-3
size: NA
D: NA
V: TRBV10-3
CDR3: CAISERGVNTIYF
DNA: TGTGCCATCAGTGAGCGTGGGGTAAACACCATATATTTT

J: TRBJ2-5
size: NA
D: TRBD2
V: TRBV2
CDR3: CASSLSGGRTQYF
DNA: TGTGCCAGCAGTTTAAGCGGGGGTAGGACCCAGTACTTC

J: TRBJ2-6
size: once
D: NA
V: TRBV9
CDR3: CASSVAIGASGANVLTF
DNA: TGTGCCAGCAGCGTAGCAATCGGTGCCTCTGGGGCCAACGTCCTGACTTTC

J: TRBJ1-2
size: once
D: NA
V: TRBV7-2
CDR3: CASSSRMGAQWVYGYTF
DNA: TGTGCCAGCAGCTCAAGGATGGGGGCGCAGTGGGTCTATGGCTACACCTTC

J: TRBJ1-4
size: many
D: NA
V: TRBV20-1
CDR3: CSAPLTGQLFF
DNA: TGCAGTGCTCCGTTGACAGGACAACTGTTTTTT

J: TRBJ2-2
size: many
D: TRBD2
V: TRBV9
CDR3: CASSVELAGRGELFF
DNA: TGTGCCAGCAGCGTAGAACTAGCGGGCCGAGGGGAGCTGTTTTTT

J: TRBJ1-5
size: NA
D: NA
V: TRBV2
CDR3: CASGRTSETQHF
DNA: TGTGCCAGCGGACGGACTTCGGAGACCCAGCATTTT

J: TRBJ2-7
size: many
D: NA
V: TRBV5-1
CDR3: CASSRSYEQYF
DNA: TGCGCCAGCAGCCGGAGCTACGAGCAGTACTTC

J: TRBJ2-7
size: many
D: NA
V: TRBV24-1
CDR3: CATSTGSYEQYF
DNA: TGTGCCACCAGCACAGGTTCCTACGAGCAGTACTTC

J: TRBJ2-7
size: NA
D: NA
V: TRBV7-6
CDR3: CASSLATDSYEQYF
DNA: TGTGCCAGCAGCTTGGCCACGGACTCCTACGAGCAGTACTTC

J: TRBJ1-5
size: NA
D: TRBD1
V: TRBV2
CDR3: CASSEGTGDQPQHF
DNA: TGTGCCAGCAGTGAAGGCACAGGGGATCAGCCCCAGCATTTT

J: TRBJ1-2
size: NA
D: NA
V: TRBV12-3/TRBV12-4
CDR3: CASRRSDGTEGGYTF
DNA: TGTGCCAGCAGACGATCAGACGGGACGGAGGGAGGCTACACCTTC

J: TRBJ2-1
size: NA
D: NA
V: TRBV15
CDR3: CATSAPARVDEQFF
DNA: TGTGCCACCAGCGCCCCGGCCAGGGTGGACGAGCAGTTCTTC

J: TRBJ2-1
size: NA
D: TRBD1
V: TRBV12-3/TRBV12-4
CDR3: CASRKGQGGYEQFF
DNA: TGTGCCAGCAGGAAGGGACAGGGAGGTTATGAGCAGTTCTTC

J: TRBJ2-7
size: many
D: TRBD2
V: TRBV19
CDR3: CASSQWGGYYEQYF
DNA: TGTGCCAGTAGTCAATGGGGAGGGTACTACGAGCAGTACTTC

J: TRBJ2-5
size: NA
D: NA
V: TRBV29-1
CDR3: CSVPLTGRIETQYF
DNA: TGCAGCGTGCCGTTGACAGGGAGGATAGAGACCCAGTACTTC

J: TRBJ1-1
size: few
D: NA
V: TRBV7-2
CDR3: CASSFRDPREAFF
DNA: TGTGCCAGCAGCTTCCGGGACCCCAGAGAAGCTTTCTTT

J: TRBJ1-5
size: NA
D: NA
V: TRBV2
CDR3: CASSVRGVNQPQHF
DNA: TGTGCCAGCAGTGTTAGAGGGGTAAATCAGCCCCAGCATTTT

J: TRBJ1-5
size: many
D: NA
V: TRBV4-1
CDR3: CASSPNHQGDNQPQHF
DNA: TGCGCCAGCAGTCCCAACCATCAGGGAGACAATCAGCCCCAGCATTTT